Each of the 11 T cell receptor beta chains below was sequenced from the same sample in a study of PD-L1 blockade in urothelial cancer. Time point described: peripheral blood 6 weeks after treatment start. Libraries were prepared by immunoSEQ multiplex PCR; TCRdb keeps only in-frame clonotypes and omits some of them. The table records about 130,000 clones, roughly 82% of them present only once. This material consisted of PBMCs, taken around atezolizumab (anti-PD-L1) treatment. All receptors come from a man between 45 and 60 years old with urothelial cancer.

The chain combines TRBV11-2 with TRBJ2-5, with D perhaps matching TRBD1 (6 bases). The CDR3 runs to 15 residues. V dropped 5 bases and J dropped 7 bases, with 20 bases sitting between them. CDR1 and CDR2 from the germline V gene are SGHAT and FQNNGV. The CDR3 DNA reads TGTGCCAGCAGCGAACCCAGGGGCCTGGCACGGACCCAGTACTTC. It codes for CASSEPRGLARTQYF.

V and J are TRBV27 and TRBJ1-6; the D is unclear. This CDR3 has 11 residues. Per germline, CDR1 MNHEY and CDR2 SMNVEV (reference sequence). V lost 8 bases and J 15 bases, leaving 14 bases between the germline ends. The CDR3 protein is CASGRVDYLHF. CDR3 bases: TGTGCCAGCGGGCGCGTCGACTACCTCCACTTT.

This rearrangement joins TRBV4-2 to TRBJ2-7; the match to TRBD2 covers 11 bases. Germline CDR1 LGHNA, CDR2 YNFKEQ. This CDR3 is 16 amino acids long. Germline trimming cut 1 base from V and 0 bases from J; bases unmatched to any gene: 2. The CDR3 sequence: CASSQGLAGTSYEQYF. The CDR3, as DNA: TGTGCCAGCAGCCAAGGACTAGCGGGAACCTCCTACGAGCAGTACTTC.

The chain carries TRBV6-5 and TRBJ1-1; 8 nucleotides align to TRBD1. The V gene's germline CDR1 is MNHEY and CDR2 SVGAGI. The CDR3 is made up of 15 amino acids. V lost 4 bases and J lost 1; bases outside the gene matches: 5. CDR3 coding DNA: TGTGCCAGCAGTTTTGACAGGGGCGGGAACACTGAAGCTTTCTTT. Its translation is CASSFDRGGNTEAFF.

The gene calls are TRBV6-1 and TRBJ2-7; D gene ambiguous. V shed 3 bases and J shed 2 bases, with 8 bases lying between them. The CDR3 loop spans 13 amino acids. Germline assignment: CDR1 MNHNS and CDR2 SASEGT. CDR3 region: CASSERHAYEQYF. CDR3 DNA sequence: TGTGCCAGCAGTGAGCGACACGCCTACGAGCAGTACTTC.

CDR3 sequence reads: CASTDGKTGTQYF. CDR3 nucleotide sequence: TGTGCCAGCACCGACGGGAAGACAGGGACCCAGTACTTC. V and J are TRBV6-4 and TRBJ2-5, with D possibly being TRBD1 (6 bases). Germline CDR1 reads MRHNA; CDR2 reads SNTAGT. The CDR3 contains 13 residues. Trimming pared 7 bases from V and 7 bases from J, leaving 16 bases between.

This sequence joins TRBV9 and TRBJ2-2, with TRBD1 as a possible D gene (5 bases). The CDR3 spans 16 residues. V lost 3 bases and J lost 0, with 12 bases in between. The germline gives CDR1 SGDLS, CDR2 YYNGEE. DNA of the CDR3: TGTGCCAGCAGCGCCCAACCAGGGTCGAACACCGGGGAGCTGTTTTTT. Translating gives CASSAQPGSNTGELFF.

DNA of the CDR3: TGTGCCAGCAGTCCGGACAGCTATGGCTACACCTTC. As protein: CASSPDSYGYTF. This chain connects TRBV6-5 to TRBJ1-2; D perhaps matches TRBD1 (6 bases). With 5 bases removed from V and 4 bases from J, the gap between germline ends came to 8 bases. The CDR3 consists of 12 residues. CDR1 is MNHEY, CDR2 SVGAGI, per germline.

The V gene is TRBV30, the J gene TRBJ1-5, with TRBD1 matching 9 bases. V lost 0 bases and J lost 7; bases outside the gene matches: 7. Germline lookup yields CDR1 GTSNPN and CDR2 SVGIG (reference sequence). This CDR3 is 15 amino acids long. CDR3 in amino acids: CAWSVQGAPNQPQHF. CDR3 nucleotides: TGTGCCTGGAGTGTACAGGGGGCCCCCAACCAGCCCCAGCATTTT.

The CDR3 loop is CASTPSGRLWKFF. CDR3 nucleotides: TGTGCCAGCACACCTAGCGGGAGGCTATGGAAGTTCTTC. The chain has TRBV2 and TRBJ2-1; 11 bases line up with TRBD2. V was clipped by 7 bases and J by 14 bases; unmatched bases: 10. This CDR3 contains 13 residues. The germline V gene has CDR1 SNHLY and CDR2 FYNNEI.

The V call is TRBV4-2, the J call TRBJ2-1; a possible D gene is TRBD1 (6 bases). Germline CDR1 LGHNA, CDR2 YNFKEQ. V was clipped by 8 bases and J by 0 bases, with 11 bases between them. The CDR3 contains 14 residues. This CDR3 is CASVADSSYNEQFF. CDR3 nucleotide sequence: TGTGCCAGCGTGGCGGACAGCTCCTACAATGAGCAGTTCTTC.